The T cell receptor (beta chain) under discussion was sequenced for a study of identifying expanded T cells in peripheral blood. Study outcomes and limitations: Variance in clone template counts between two-week samples significantly increased with total template count across all healthy donors. Over around two and four weeks, about 15 and 18 clones changed, versus approximately 1.2 between replicates.

During the collection period, no donor immune events like infections were recorded. A remark on this clone: Antigen specificity is unknown.

CDR1 is MNHEY and CDR2 is SMNVEV in the germline V gene (reference sequence). The ends were cut back, 3 bases at V and 6 bases at J, with 12 bases in the middle. The CDR3 length is 14 residues. Only in-frame clones appear in the TCRdb table, and some are missing; sequencing was by immunoSEQ multiplex PCR. The table has approximately 94,000 clones, over 80% seen once. Material for sequencing was blood. The chain uses TRBV27 and TRBJ1-5, with D possibly being TRBD1 (6 bases). The receptor comes from a person aged 18 to 75 in good health. CDR3 region: CASSFQQGTQPQHF. The CDR3 DNA reads as TGTGCCAGCAGTTTTCAACAGGGAACTCAGCCCCAGCATTTT.